This T cell receptor (beta chain) came from a study of cytomegalovirus exposure and HLA in healthy donors. The PCR employed 60 Vbeta primers together with 13 Jbeta primers. TCRdb keeps only in-frame clones here, not all; method: immunoSEQ multiplex PCR. The repertoire table contains around 35,000 clones. V lost 4 bases and J lost 1; bases outside the gene matches: 4. Germline V gene sequence: CDR1 SGHRS, CDR2 YFSETQ. The CDR3 is made up of 14 amino acids. The receptor's source is a woman aged 40 to 50 in good health and CMV-seropositive. Material: PBMCs. This chain links TRBV5-1 with TRBJ2-5; 7 bases align to TRBD1. The chain's CDR3 is CASSPGTAQETQYF. The CDR3 bases are TGCGCCAGCAGCCCGGGGACAGCCCAAGAGACCCAGTACTTC.